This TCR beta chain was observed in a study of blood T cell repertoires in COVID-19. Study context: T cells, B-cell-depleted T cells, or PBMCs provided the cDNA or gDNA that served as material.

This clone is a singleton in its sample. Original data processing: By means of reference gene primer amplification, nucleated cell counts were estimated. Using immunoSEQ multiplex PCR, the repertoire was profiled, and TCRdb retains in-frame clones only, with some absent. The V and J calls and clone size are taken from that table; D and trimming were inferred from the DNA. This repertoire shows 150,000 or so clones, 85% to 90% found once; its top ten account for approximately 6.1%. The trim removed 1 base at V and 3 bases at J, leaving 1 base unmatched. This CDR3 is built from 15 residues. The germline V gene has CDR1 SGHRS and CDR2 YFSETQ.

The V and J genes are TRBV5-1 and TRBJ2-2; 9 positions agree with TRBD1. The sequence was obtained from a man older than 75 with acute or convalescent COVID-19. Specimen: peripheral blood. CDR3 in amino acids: CASSLTGGDTGELFF. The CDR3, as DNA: TGCGCCAGCAGCTTGACAGGGGGCGACACCGGGGAGCTGTTTTTT. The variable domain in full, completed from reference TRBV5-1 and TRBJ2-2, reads KAGVTQTPRYLIKTRGQQVTLSCSPISGHRSVSWYQQTPGQGLQFLFEYFSETQRNKGNFPGRFSGRQFSNSRSEMNVSTLELGDSALYLCASSLTGGDTGELFFGEGSRLTVL.